A selection of T cell receptor beta chains follows, all from one sample in a study of shared clonotypes between healthy human individuals. Generated by immunoSEQ multiplex PCR, the TCRdb table keeps only in-frame clones and is missing some. The sample has 2 million to 2.5 million clones, approximately 94% seen once; the top ten hold more than 1.5%. Material: naive CD8+ T cells from PBMCs. These receptor sequences come from a man between 18 and 29 years old in good health. Some clones in this sample may be carry-over from other donors' samples. CDR3s include the opening cysteine and the closing phenylalanine or tryptophan. Fields, in order: J gene, D gene, V gene, clone size, CDR3 protein, CDR3 DNA. The D gene is left open where the match is weak. Clone size is shown for a subset of rows, as once, few, many or a class of expanded clone.

j_call: TRBJ1-1
d_call: NA
v_call: TRBV2
clone_size: NA
cdr3_aa: CASSGGDAAEAFF
cdr3_nt: TGTGCCAGCAGTGGGGGGGACGCGGCTGAAGCTTTCTTT

j_call: TRBJ2-7
d_call: TRBD1
v_call: TRBV11-2
clone_size: NA
cdr3_aa: CASSSPAETGNNEQYF
cdr3_nt: TGTGCCAGCAGCTCCCCGGCCGAGACAGGGAATAACGAGCAGTACTTC

j_call: TRBJ2-1
d_call: NA
v_call: TRBV7-6
clone_size: NA
cdr3_aa: CASSLRFSIPYNEQFF
cdr3_nt: TGTGCCAGCAGCTTAAGGTTCTCAATCCCATACAATGAGCAGTTCTTC

j_call: TRBJ1-4
d_call: TRBD1
v_call: TRBV7-2
clone_size: NA
cdr3_aa: CASSPTGATNEKLFF
cdr3_nt: TGTGCCAGCAGTCCAACAGGGGCAACTAATGAAAAACTGTTTTTT

j_call: TRBJ1-1
d_call: NA
v_call: TRBV10-1
clone_size: NA
cdr3_aa: CASTHRGPGGAFF
cdr3_nt: TGCGCCAGCACCCACCGGGGCCCCGGGGGTGCTTTCTTT

j_call: TRBJ1-1
d_call: TRBD1
v_call: TRBV9
clone_size: NA
cdr3_aa: CASSSQGASTEAFF
cdr3_nt: TGTGCCAGCAGCTCTCAGGGGGCGAGCACTGAAGCTTTCTTT

j_call: TRBJ1-5
d_call: NA
v_call: TRBV4-2
clone_size: NA
cdr3_aa: CASSQGWDPGGSQPQHF
cdr3_nt: TGTGCCAGCAGCCAAGGTTGGGACCCCGGCGGGAGTCAGCCCCAGCATTTT

j_call: TRBJ1-3
d_call: NA
v_call: TRBV5-6
clone_size: NA
cdr3_aa: CASSWGSAGNTIYF
cdr3_nt: TGTGCCAGCAGTTGGGGTTCTGCCGGAAACACCATATATTTT

j_call: TRBJ1-1
d_call: NA
v_call: TRBV6-5
clone_size: few
cdr3_aa: CASSYREGWSAEAFF
cdr3_nt: TGTGCCAGCAGTTACCGGGAGGGTTGGAGCGCTGAAGCTTTCTTT

j_call: TRBJ2-1
d_call: TRBD2
v_call: TRBV7-9
clone_size: NA
cdr3_aa: CASTPSGTSGYNEQFF
cdr3_nt: TGTGCCAGCACCCCCTCGGGGACTAGCGGCTACAATGAGCAGTTCTTC

j_call: TRBJ2-1
d_call: NA
v_call: TRBV4-1
clone_size: NA
cdr3_aa: CASSQKTNEQFF
cdr3_nt: TGCGCCAGCAGCCAAAAGACCAATGAGCAGTTCTTC

j_call: TRBJ2-2
d_call: NA
v_call: TRBV11-2
clone_size: NA
cdr3_aa: CASYRDTNTGELFF
cdr3_nt: TGTGCCAGCTACCGGGACACAAACACCGGGGAGCTGTTTTTT

j_call: TRBJ2-2
d_call: NA
v_call: TRBV28
clone_size: NA
cdr3_aa: CASSFRPTAGELFF
cdr3_nt: TGTGCCAGCAGTTTTAGGCCGACTGCCGGGGAGCTGTTTTTT

j_call: TRBJ2-1
d_call: TRBD1
v_call: TRBV28
clone_size: NA
cdr3_aa: CASSLGDRGRNEQFF
cdr3_nt: TGTGCCAGCAGTTTAGGTGACAGGGGGAGGAATGAGCAGTTCTTC

j_call: TRBJ2-3
d_call: NA
v_call: TRBV11-2
clone_size: NA
cdr3_aa: CASRGGVDTQYF
cdr3_nt: TGTGCCAGCCGCGGTGGTGTAGATACGCAGTATTTT

j_call: TRBJ2-7
d_call: NA
v_call: TRBV28
clone_size: NA
cdr3_aa: CASSSRGMSGGAYEQYF
cdr3_nt: TGTGCCAGCAGCTCTAGAGGGATGAGTGGGGGGGCTTACGAGCAGTACTTC

j_call: TRBJ2-2
d_call: TRBD1
v_call: TRBV5-8
clone_size: NA
cdr3_aa: CASSPEPGQPTNTGELFF
cdr3_nt: TGTGCCAGCAGCCCGGAACCGGGACAGCCTACGAACACCGGGGAGCTGTTTTTT

j_call: TRBJ2-5
d_call: NA
v_call: TRBV7-6
clone_size: NA
cdr3_aa: CASSLRTAGTEGETQYF
cdr3_nt: TGTGCCAGCAGCCTCAGGACAGCCGGGACGGAGGGGGAGACCCAGTACTTC

j_call: TRBJ1-5
d_call: NA
v_call: TRBV30
clone_size: few
cdr3_aa: CAWSVGVGNQPQHF
cdr3_nt: TGTGCCTGGAGTGTGGGGGTGGGCAATCAGCCCCAGCATTTT

j_call: TRBJ2-1
d_call: NA
v_call: TRBV11-2
clone_size: NA
cdr3_aa: CASSELENEQFF
cdr3_nt: TGTGCCAGCAGCGAGCTAGAGAATGAGCAGTTCTTC

j_call: TRBJ2-7
d_call: TRBD2
v_call: TRBV13
clone_size: NA
cdr3_aa: CASSSEGLAGAREQYF
cdr3_nt: TGTGCCAGCAGCTCAGAAGGACTAGCGGGGGCCCGCGAGCAGTACTTC

j_call: TRBJ2-3
d_call: NA
v_call: TRBV5-8
clone_size: NA
cdr3_aa: CASSFGLLGTDTQYF
cdr3_nt: TGTGCCAGCAGCTTCGGGCTACTGGGCACAGATACGCAGTATTTT

j_call: TRBJ2-5
d_call: NA
v_call: TRBV6-1
clone_size: NA
cdr3_aa: CASSESGQKETQYF
cdr3_nt: TGTGCCAGCAGTGAGTCGGGACAAAAAGAGACCCAGTACTTC

j_call: TRBJ2-7
d_call: NA
v_call: TRBV5-4
clone_size: NA
cdr3_aa: CASSLGERSYEQYF
cdr3_nt: TGTGCCAGCAGCTTAGGGGAGCGATCCTACGAGCAGTACTTC

j_call: TRBJ2-7
d_call: TRBD1
v_call: TRBV30
clone_size: NA
cdr3_aa: CAWRDRVAEQYF
cdr3_nt: TGTGCCTGGAGGGACAGGGTCGCCGAGCAGTACTTC

j_call: TRBJ2-7
d_call: NA
v_call: TRBV28
clone_size: NA
cdr3_aa: CASSLWGRSVEQYF
cdr3_nt: TGTGCCAGCAGTTTATGGGGTAGAAGCGTCGAGCAGTACTTC

j_call: TRBJ1-4
d_call: NA
v_call: TRBV6-6
clone_size: NA
cdr3_aa: CASDSGALNEKLFF
cdr3_nt: TGTGCCAGCGACTCAGGGGCCCTAAATGAAAAACTGTTTTTT

j_call: TRBJ2-7
d_call: TRBD2
v_call: TRBV5-6
clone_size: NA
cdr3_aa: CASSLGGLSRYEQYF
cdr3_nt: TGTGCCAGCAGCTTGGGGGGACTATCGAGGTACGAGCAGTACTTC

j_call: TRBJ2-7
d_call: NA
v_call: TRBV28
clone_size: NA
cdr3_aa: CASSSPAESSYEQYF
cdr3_nt: TGTGCCAGCAGTTCCCCAGCGGAGAGCTCCTACGAGCAGTACTTC

j_call: TRBJ2-7
d_call: TRBD1
v_call: TRBV11-2
clone_size: NA
cdr3_aa: CASSSDRVTWDEQYF
cdr3_nt: TGTGCCAGCAGCTCTGACAGGGTTACCTGGGACGAGCAGTACTTC

j_call: TRBJ1-3
d_call: NA
v_call: TRBV11-2
clone_size: NA
cdr3_aa: CASSLDLTSGNTIYF
cdr3_nt: TGTGCCAGCAGCTTAGATCTAACGTCTGGAAACACCATATATTTT

j_call: TRBJ2-7
d_call: TRBD1
v_call: TRBV7-9
clone_size: NA
cdr3_aa: CASSLPSLDRGSYEQYF
cdr3_nt: TGTGCCAGCAGCTTACCTTCCCTGGACAGGGGGAGTTACGAGCAGTACTTC

j_call: TRBJ1-2
d_call: TRBD1
v_call: TRBV2
clone_size: once
cdr3_aa: CASTRGLGYGYTF
cdr3_nt: TGTGCCAGCACGAGGGGGCTTGGCTATGGCTACACCTTC

j_call: TRBJ2-5
d_call: TRBD1
v_call: TRBV7-9
clone_size: NA
cdr3_aa: CASSLPGTEETQYF
cdr3_nt: TGTGCCAGCAGCTTGCCTGGGACAGAAGAGACCCAGTACTTC